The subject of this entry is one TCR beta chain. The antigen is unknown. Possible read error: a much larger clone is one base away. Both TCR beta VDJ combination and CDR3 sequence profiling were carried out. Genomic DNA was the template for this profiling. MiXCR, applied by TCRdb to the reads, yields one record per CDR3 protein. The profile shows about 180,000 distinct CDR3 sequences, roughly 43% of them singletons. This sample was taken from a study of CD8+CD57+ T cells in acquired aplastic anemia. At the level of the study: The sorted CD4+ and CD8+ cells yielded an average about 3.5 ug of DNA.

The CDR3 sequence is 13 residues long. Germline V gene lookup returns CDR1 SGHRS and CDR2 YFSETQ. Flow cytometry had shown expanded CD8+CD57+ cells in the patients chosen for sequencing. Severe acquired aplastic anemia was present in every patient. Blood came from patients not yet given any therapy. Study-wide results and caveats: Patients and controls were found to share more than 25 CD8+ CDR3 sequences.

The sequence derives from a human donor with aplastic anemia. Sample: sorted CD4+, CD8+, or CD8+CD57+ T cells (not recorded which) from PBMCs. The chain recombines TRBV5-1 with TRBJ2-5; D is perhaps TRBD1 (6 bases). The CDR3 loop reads CASSPRGEETQCF. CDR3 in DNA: TGCGCCAGCAGCCCCAGGGGCGAAGAGACCCAGTGCTTC.